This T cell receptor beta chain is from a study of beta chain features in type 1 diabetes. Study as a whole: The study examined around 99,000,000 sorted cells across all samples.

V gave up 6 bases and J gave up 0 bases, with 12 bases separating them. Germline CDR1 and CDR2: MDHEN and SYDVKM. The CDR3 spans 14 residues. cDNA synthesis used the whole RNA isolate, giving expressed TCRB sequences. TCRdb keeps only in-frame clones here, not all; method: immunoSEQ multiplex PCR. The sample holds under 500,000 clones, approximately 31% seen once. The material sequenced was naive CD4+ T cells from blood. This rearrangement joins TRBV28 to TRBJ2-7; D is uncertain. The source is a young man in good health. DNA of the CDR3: TGTGCCAGCAGAAGGGCACCCAGCTCCTACGAGCAGTACTTC. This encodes CASRRAPSSYEQYF.